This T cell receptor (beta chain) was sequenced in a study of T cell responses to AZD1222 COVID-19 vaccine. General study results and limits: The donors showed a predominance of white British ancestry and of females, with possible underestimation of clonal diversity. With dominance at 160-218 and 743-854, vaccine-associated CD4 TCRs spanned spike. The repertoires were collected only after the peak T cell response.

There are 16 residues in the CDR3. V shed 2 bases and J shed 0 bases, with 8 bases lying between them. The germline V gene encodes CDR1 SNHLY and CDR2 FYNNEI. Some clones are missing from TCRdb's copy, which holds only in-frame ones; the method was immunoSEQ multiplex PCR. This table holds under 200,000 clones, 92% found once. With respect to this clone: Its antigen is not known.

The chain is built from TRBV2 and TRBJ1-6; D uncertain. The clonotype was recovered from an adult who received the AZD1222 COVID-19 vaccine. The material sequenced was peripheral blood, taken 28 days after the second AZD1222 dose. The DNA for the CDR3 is TGTGCCAGCAGTGAAAGGGCCGGCTCCTATAATTCACCCCTCCACTTT. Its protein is CASSERAGSYNSPLHF.